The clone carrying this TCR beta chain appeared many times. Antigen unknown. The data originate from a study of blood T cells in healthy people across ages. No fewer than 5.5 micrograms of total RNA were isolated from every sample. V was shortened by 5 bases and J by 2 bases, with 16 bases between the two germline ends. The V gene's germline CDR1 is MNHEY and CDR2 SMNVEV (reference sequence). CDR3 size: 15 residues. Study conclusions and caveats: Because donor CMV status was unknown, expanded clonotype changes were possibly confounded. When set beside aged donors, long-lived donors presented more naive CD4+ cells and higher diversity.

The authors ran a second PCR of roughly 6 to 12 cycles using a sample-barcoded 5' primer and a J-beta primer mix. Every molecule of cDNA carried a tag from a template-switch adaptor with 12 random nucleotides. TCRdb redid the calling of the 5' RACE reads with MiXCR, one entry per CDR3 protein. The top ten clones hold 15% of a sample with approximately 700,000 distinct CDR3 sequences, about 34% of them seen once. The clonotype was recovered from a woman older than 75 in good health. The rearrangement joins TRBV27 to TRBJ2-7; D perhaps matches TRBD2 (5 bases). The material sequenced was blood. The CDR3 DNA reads TGTGCCAGCAGTCCCCAAATCGGACTGGCCTACGAGCAGTACTTC. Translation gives CASSPQIGLAYEQYF.